Listed below are T cell receptor beta chains from one sample, sequenced in a study of CD4 T cells in relation to SARS-CoV-2 and coronaviruses. Some clones are missing from TCRdb's copy, which holds only in-frame ones; the method was immunoSEQ multiplex PCR. The sample lists some 15,000 clones, 75% to 80% occurring once. These TCRs' antigens remain unknown. The specimen sequenced was CD4+ T cells from PBMCs, cultured in vitro. These TCRs come from a human donor in good health. The CDR3 runs from the conserved cysteine through the conserved F or W. A D gene is named only where the DNA matches it firmly. The size entry is marked missing in some rows and otherwise reads once, few, many or a size class.

cdr3_aa	cdr3_nt	j_call	d_call	clone_size	v_call
CASSRGGLVLYGNTIYF	TGCGCCAGCAGCCGTGGGGGTCTGGTCCTCTATGGAAACACCATATATTTT	TRBJ1-3	NA	NA	TRBV4-1
CASSEYRAGRGETQYF	TGTGCCAGCAGTGAATATCGAGCGGGACGGGGGGAGACCCAGTACTTC	TRBJ2-5	TRBD2	NA	TRBV6-1
CASSYSTAGTANTEAFF	TGTGCCAGCAGTTACTCCACCGCCGGGACAGCGAACACTGAAGCTTTCTTT	TRBJ1-1	TRBD1	NA	TRBV6-2/TRBV6-3
CASSETAGVVYEQFF	TGTGCCAGCAGTGAAACAGCGGGAGTGGTATATGAGCAGTTCTTC	TRBJ2-1	TRBD2	NA	TRBV25-1
CASSDGENTEAFF	TGTGCCAGCAGTGACGGAGAGAACACTGAAGCTTTCTTT	TRBJ1-1	NA	NA	TRBV6-4
CATGTGGYGEQFF	TGTGCCACCGGGACAGGGGGCTATGGTGAGCAGTTCTTC	TRBJ2-1	TRBD1	NA	TRBV24-1
CASSYRDLGDTQYF	TGTGCCAGCAGTTACAGGGACCTGGGAGATACGCAGTATTTT	TRBJ2-3	NA	NA	TRBV6-6
CASSLSAGVLETQYF	TGTGCCAGCAGTTTATCAGCGGGGGTGCTGGAGACCCAGTACTTC	TRBJ2-5	TRBD2	NA	TRBV27
CATSRGTSGRETQYF	TGTGCCACCAGCAGAGGGACTAGCGGGAGAGAGACCCAGTACTTC	TRBJ2-5	TRBD2	NA	TRBV15
CASSQGYEQYF	TGTGCCAGCAGTCAGGGTTACGAGCAGTACTTC	TRBJ2-7	NA	NA	TRBV28
CASSFGLHRQDTQYF	TGTGCCAGCAGCTTTGGGCTCCACCGTCAAGATACGCAGTATTTT	TRBJ2-3	NA	NA	TRBV7-3
CASRPGLTTYGYTF	TGTGCCAGCAGGCCCGGACTGACGACCTATGGCTACACCTTC	TRBJ1-2	NA	NA	TRBV28
CASSQISGVTNEKLFF	TGTGCCAGCAGCCAAATATCCGGCGTGACTAATGAAAAACTGTTTTTT	TRBJ1-4	NA	NA	TRBV3-1/TRBV3-2
CASSLQQGAGQETQYF	TGTGCCAGCAGCTTGCAACAGGGGGCCGGGCAAGAGACCCAGTACTTC	TRBJ2-5	TRBD1	NA	TRBV5-5
CASSTPDRDFTGELFF	TGTGCCAGCAGTACCCCGGACAGGGACTTCACCGGGGAGCTGTTTTTT	TRBJ2-2	TRBD1	NA	TRBV6-2/TRBV6-3
CASSPGLAGPSSTAQYF	TGTGCCAGCAGCCCCGGACTAGCGGGTCCATCGTCGACCGCGCAGTATTTT	TRBJ2-3	TRBD2	NA	TRBV2
CASSLGGQGRHYGYTF	TGCGCCAGCAGCTTGGGGGGACAGGGACGCCACTATGGCTACACCTTC	TRBJ1-2	TRBD1	few	TRBV5-1
CASSLGGTSGSNEQFF	TGCGCCAGCAGCTTGGGAGGGACTAGCGGGAGTAATGAGCAGTTCTTC	TRBJ2-1	TRBD2	NA	TRBV5-1
CASASPSGNYEQYF	TGTGCCAGCGCTTCCCCTAGCGGTAATTACGAGCAGTACTTC	TRBJ2-7	TRBD2	NA	TRBV19
CASSLTSGNYEQYF	TGCGCCAGCAGCTTGACTAGCGGAAACTACGAGCAGTACTTC	TRBJ2-7	TRBD2	NA	TRBV5-1
CASSAPGQGPQETQYF	TGTGCCAGCAGTGCACCGGGACAGGGTCCGCAAGAGACCCAGTACTTC	TRBJ2-5	TRBD1	NA	TRBV9
CASSEEWGGQPQHF	TGTGCCAGCAGTGAAGAGTGGGGGGGTCAGCCCCAGCATTTT	TRBJ1-5	NA	NA	TRBV2
CASSQGDRVKTGNTIYF	TGCGCCAGCAGCCAAGGAGACAGGGTGAAGACTGGAAACACCATATATTTT	TRBJ1-3	TRBD1	NA	TRBV4-1
CASSQESRGTEAFF	TGTGCCAGCAGCCAAGAAAGTCGGGGAACTGAAGCTTTCTTT	TRBJ1-1	NA	NA	TRBV4-2
CASSGTSGSYEQYF	TGTGCCAGCAGTGGGACTAGCGGTTCCTACGAGCAGTACTTC	TRBJ2-7	TRBD2	once	TRBV6-6
CASSVGRLASRSTDTQYF	TGTGCCAGCAGCGTGGGTAGACTAGCGTCACGCAGCACAGATACGCAGTATTTT	TRBJ2-3	TRBD2	NA	TRBV9
CASSQVSPTATTLINTEAFF	TGTGCCAGCAGCCAAGTAAGTCCGACAGCCACAACCCTAATTAACACTGAAGCTTTCTTT	TRBJ1-1	NA	NA	TRBV3-1/TRBV3-2
CASSPLERTSTDTQYF	TGCGCCAGCAGCCCCCTAGAGAGGACTAGCACAGATACGCAGTATTTT	TRBJ2-3	NA	once	TRBV10-1
CASSFNTPNYGYTF	TGCGCCAGCAGCTTTAACACACCTAACTATGGCTACACCTTC	TRBJ1-2	NA	NA	TRBV5-1
CASSYAGPNEKLFF	TGTGCCAGCAGTTATGCGGGACCTAATGAAAAACTGTTTTTT	TRBJ1-4	NA	NA	TRBV25-1
CASSQTTSGRRETQYF	TGTGCCAGCAGCCAGACGACTAGCGGGAGGCGGGAGACCCAGTACTTC	TRBJ2-5	TRBD2	NA	TRBV3-1/TRBV3-2
CATSGQGRTYEQYF	TGTGCCACCAGTGGACAGGGCCGGACCTACGAGCAGTACTTC	TRBJ2-7	TRBD1	once	TRBV24-1
CASSLGQNEKLFF	TGTGCCAGCAGTCTGGGACAGAATGAAAAACTGTTTTTT	TRBJ1-4	TRBD1	NA	TRBV28
CASSLAAGGHQPQHF	TGTGCCAGCAGTTTAGCTGCAGGGGGGCATCAGCCCCAGCATTTT	TRBJ1-5	TRBD1	NA	TRBV28
CASSGHTRGRADIETQYF	TGTGCCAGCAGTGGACATACTAGGGGGCGCGCGGATATAGAGACCCAGTACTTC	TRBJ2-5	TRBD1	NA	TRBV6-1
CASSQNRDRELAGFYEQYF	TGCGCCAGCAGTCAGAACCGGGACAGGGAACTAGCGGGATTCTACGAGCAGTACTTC	TRBJ2-7	NA	NA	TRBV23-1
CASSVTGSATGELFF	TGTGCCAGCAGCGTCACAGGGTCGGCCACCGGGGAGCTGTTTTTT	TRBJ2-2	NA	NA	TRBV9
CASSLVPLAGGITDTQYF	TGTGCCAGCAGCTTAGTTCCACTAGCGGGAGGGATCACAGATACGCAGTATTTT	TRBJ2-3	TRBD2	NA	TRBV7-9
CAWSFRGRTEAFF	TGTGCCTGGAGTTTTAGGGGGCGGACTGAAGCTTTCTTT	TRBJ1-1	TRBD1	NA	TRBV30
CASSHRTSRSAGRFGELFF	TGCGCCAGCAGCCACAGAACTTCCCGTAGCGCGGGAAGGTTCGGGGAGCTGTTTTTT	TRBJ2-2	NA	NA	TRBV4-1
CAWSPRVVDPSYNEQFF	TGTGCCTGGAGCCCCCGGGTAGTCGATCCCTCCTACAATGAGCAGTTCTTC	TRBJ2-1	NA	NA	TRBV30
CASSLGPRQGYEQYF	TGCGCCAGCAGCTTGGGTCCACGGCAGGGTTACGAGCAGTACTTC	TRBJ2-7	NA	NA	TRBV5-1
CASSQDLGGSYEQYF	TGTGCCAGCAGCCAAGATCTCGGGGGCTCCTACGAGCAGTACTTC	TRBJ2-7	NA	NA	TRBV14
CAISDKTGPQETQYF	TGTGCCATCAGTGATAAGACAGGGCCCCAAGAGACCCAGTACTTC	TRBJ2-5	TRBD1	NA	TRBV10-3
CASSHGRTGKREQYF	TGTGCCAGCAGCCACGGCCGGACAGGGAAGAGGGAGCAGTACTTC	TRBJ2-7	TRBD1	NA	TRBV11-3
CASSPIQGPNEKLFF	TGTGCCAGCAGCCCCATCCAGGGGCCTAATGAAAAACTGTTTTTT	TRBJ1-4	NA	NA	TRBV14
CASSTGTVGKNIQYF	TGTGCCAGCAGTACCGGGACAGTTGGCAAAAACATTCAGTACTTC	TRBJ2-4	TRBD1	NA	TRBV5-6
CASRADSGNEQFF	TGTGCCAGTAGGGCTGACTCGGGAAATGAGCAGTTCTTC	TRBJ2-1	NA	NA	TRBV19
CASSYAGPGETQYF	TGTGCCAGCAGTTATGCGGGACCTGGGGAGACCCAGTACTTC	TRBJ2-5	NA	NA	TRBV6-5
CASSQGSRSHEQYF	TGTGCCAGCAGCCAAGGTTCCAGGAGCCACGAGCAGTACTTC	TRBJ2-7	NA	once	TRBV14
CASSTPYNEQFF	TGTGCCAGCAGTACCCCATACAATGAGCAGTTCTTC	TRBJ2-1	NA	NA	TRBV6-5
CASSLGLAGNNEQFF	TGTGCCAGCAGCTTAGGGTTAGCGGGAAACAATGAGCAGTTCTTC	TRBJ2-1	TRBD2	NA	TRBV7-8
CATSPSDPKGPYEQYF	TGTGCCACCAGTCCATCCGACCCGAAGGGGCCCTACGAGCAGTACTTC	TRBJ2-7	NA	NA	TRBV24-1